The TCR beta chain under discussion was sequenced for a study of blood T cell repertoires in COVID-19. The wider study: Whether acute or convalescent, the COVID-19 samples came from the United States, Italy and Spain. PBMCs, B-cell-depleted T cells, or T cells provided the cDNA or gDNA that made up the material.

Adults between roughly 18 and 90 years of age took part from fewer than 30 US areas. Before being deemed recovered, Cohort 3 donors had two negative PCRs, clearance, or symptom resolution. Only in-frame clones appear in the TCRdb table, and some are missing; sequencing was by immunoSEQ multiplex PCR. The repertoire holds 400,000 to 500,000 clones, 85% to 90% seen once, with 1.8% in the top ten. The CDR3 loop spans 14 amino acids. Looked up from germline, CDR1 is SQVTM and CDR2 is ANQGSEA. The ends lost 5 bases at V and 7 bases at J; junction bases unmatched: 10. The sequenced sample was PBMCs or T cells enriched from blood (not recorded which). V usage is TRBV29-1 and J usage is TRBJ2-5; 10 bases line up with TRBD2. The clonotype was recovered from a woman aged 40 to 50 who had recovered from COVID-19. The CDR3 sequence: CSVTGLAEKLTQYF. Here the CDR3 DNA reads TGCAGCGTTACCGGACTAGCGGAGAAATTGACCCAGTACTTC.